The present TCR beta chain was sequenced within a study (dated by TCRdb to the early 2010s). Of note for this clonotype: There is no known antigen for this receptor. Base quality data are lacking; no much larger clone is found one base away.

Sequencing was carried out with an Illumina Genome Analyzer IIx. TCRdb itself trimmed the public reads at Q25 with fastp, ran MiXCR and retained productive beta chains. Each entry merges the rows of one CDR3 protein and shows their most common DNA and genes. For this sample the table gives nearly 15,000 distinct CDR3 sequences, of which around 35% were detected only once. The top ten clonotypes cover 15% to 20% of the sample. This clonotype originated in a human donor. The sample was blood.

The DNA sequence is as follows: TGTGCCAGCAGTAGCAGCCGTGACTTGTACAATGAGCAGTTCTTC. Its amino acids are CASSSSRDLYNEQFF. The V and J segments used are TRBV6-2 or TRBV6-3 and TRBJ2-1, with no confidently assigned D gene. The CDR3 runs 15 residues from the cysteine to the phenylalanine. Only the CDR3 portion is preserved as DNA: 45 bases, with reading frame beginning at the first base. A distance of 15 bases separates the germline ends of V and J, which lose 5 bases and 4 bases respectively. CDR1 MNHEY and CDR2 SVGEGT are derived from the germline V gene.